This T cell receptor (beta chain) was sequenced in a study of T cells in Graves' hyperthyroidism and ophthalmopathy. Study observations and caveats: Most expanded thyroid clonotypes above 0.001 recurred in blood. A model of 13 V-J features distinguished ophthalmopathy from stable hyperthyroidism.

TCR beta CDR3 sequences were amplified from RNA transcripts. TCR CDR3 underwent first-round RT-PCR with the HTBI primer set. TCRdb called the multiplex PCR reads again in MiXCR, with one record for every CDR3 protein. The sample shows about 260,000 distinct CDR3 sequences, 22% of them seen only once. This CDR3 comprises 13 residues. V was trimmed by 3 bases and J by 4 bases, leaving 6 bases between them. In germline, CDR1 is SGHTA, CDR2 FQGNSA. Concerning this clonotype: Its antigen is undetermined.

Clinical symptoms, serum thyroxine, TRAb, thyroid ultrasound and orbital computed tomography informed diagnoses. The gene calls are TRBV7-2 and TRBJ1-4; no clear D. The specimen sequenced was blood. The origin of this receptor is a man aged 25 to 40 with Graves' ophthalmopathy. CDR3 sequence: CASSFSFNEKLFF. CDR3 in DNA: TGTGCCAGCAGCTTCTCCTTTAATGAAAAACTGTTTTTT.